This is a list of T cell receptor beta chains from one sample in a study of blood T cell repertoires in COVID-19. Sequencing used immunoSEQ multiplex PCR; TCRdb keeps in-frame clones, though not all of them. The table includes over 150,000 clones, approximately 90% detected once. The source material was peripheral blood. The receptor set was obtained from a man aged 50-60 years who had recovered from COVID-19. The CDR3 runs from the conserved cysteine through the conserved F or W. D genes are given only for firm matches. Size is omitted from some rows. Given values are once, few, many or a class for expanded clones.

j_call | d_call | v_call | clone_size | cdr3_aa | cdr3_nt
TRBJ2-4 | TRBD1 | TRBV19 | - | CASSIARQGASKNIQYF | TGTGCCAGTAGTATAGCACGACAGGGGGCAAGCAAAAACATTCAGTACTTC
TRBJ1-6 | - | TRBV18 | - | CASSPLRFEALHF | TGTGCCAGCTCACCACTCAGATTCGAGGCCCTCCACTTT
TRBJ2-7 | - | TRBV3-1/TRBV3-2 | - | CASSQDLSWSSYEQYF | TGTGCCAGCAGCCAAGACTTATCCTGGAGCTCCTACGAGCAGTACTTC
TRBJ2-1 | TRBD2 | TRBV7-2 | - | CASSLGGTSGNEQFF | TGTGCCAGCAGCTTAGGGGGGACTAGCGGCAATGAGCAGTTCTTC
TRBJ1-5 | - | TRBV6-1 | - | CASSESGISQPQHF | TGTGCCAGCAGTGAAAGCGGGATCAGTCAGCCCCAGCATTTT
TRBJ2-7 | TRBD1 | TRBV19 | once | CASSPNRDRFHEQYF | TGTGCCAGTAGCCCTAACCGGGACAGGTTTCACGAGCAGTACTTC
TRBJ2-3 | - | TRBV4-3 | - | CASSQDRITSTDTQYF | TGCGCCAGCAGCCAAGATCGAATAACTAGCACAGATACGCAGTATTTT
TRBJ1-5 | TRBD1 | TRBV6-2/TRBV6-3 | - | CASSLTGVQPQHF | TGTGCCAGCAGTCTGACAGGGGTCCAGCCCCAGCATTTT
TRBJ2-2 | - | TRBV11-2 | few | CASSFDQGTGELFF | TGTGCCAGCAGCTTTGACCAGGGAACCGGGGAGCTGTTTTTT
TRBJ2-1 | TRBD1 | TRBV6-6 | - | CASSSRDRGTNEQFF | TGTGCCAGCAGTAGCCGGGACAGGGGAACGAATGAGCAGTTCTTC
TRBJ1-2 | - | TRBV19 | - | CASSLRGGQDYGYTF | TGTGCCAGTAGTCTACGAGGCGGGCAGGACTATGGCTACACCTTC
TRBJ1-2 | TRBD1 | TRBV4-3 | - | CASSQVKRSPGGGYTF | TGCGCCAGCAGCCAAGTCAAACGGAGCCCAGGGGGTGGCTACACCTTC
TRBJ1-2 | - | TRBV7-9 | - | CASSSLPGDNYGYTF | TGTGCCAGCAGCTCCCTTCCGGGGGACAACTATGGCTACACCTTC
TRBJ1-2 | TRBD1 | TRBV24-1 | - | CATSDVRDRVRNGYTF | TGTGCCACCAGTGATGTAAGGGACAGGGTAAGAAATGGCTACACCTTC
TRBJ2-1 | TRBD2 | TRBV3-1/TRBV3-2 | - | CASSQGVLAEEQFF | TGTGCCAGCAGCCAAGGGGTGCTAGCGGAAGAGCAGTTCTTC
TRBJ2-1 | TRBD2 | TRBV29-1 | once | CSGGGAYNEQFF | TGCAGCGGCGGGGGGGCCTACAATGAGCAGTTCTTC
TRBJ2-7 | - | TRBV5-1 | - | CASSLAGEKQYF | TGCGCCAGCAGCTTGGCAGGTGAGAAGCAGTACTTC
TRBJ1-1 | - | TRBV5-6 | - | CASTAKNSGGITEAFF | TGTGCCAGCACCGCTAAAAATTCGGGGGGGATCACTGAAGCTTTCTTT
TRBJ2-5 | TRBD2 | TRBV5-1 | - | CASSLGGLAANYQETQYF | TGCGCCAGCAGCTTGGGCGGACTAGCGGCGAACTACCAAGAGACCCAGTACTTC
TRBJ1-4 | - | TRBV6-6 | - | CASSTSGTGGEKLFF | TGTGCCAGCAGTACGTCCGGGACGGGAGGTGAAAAACTGTTTTTT
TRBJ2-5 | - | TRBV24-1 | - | CATSDYRTEEETQYF | TGTGCCACCAGTGATTATCGGACGGAGGAAGAGACCCAGTACTTC
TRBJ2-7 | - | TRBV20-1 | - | CSASSRARSYEQYF | TGCAGTGCTAGTAGCAGGGCAAGATCCTACGAGCAGTACTTC
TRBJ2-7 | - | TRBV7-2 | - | CASSLGPRGNEQYF | TGTGCCAGCAGCTTAGGCCCTCGGGGGAACGAGCAGTACTTC
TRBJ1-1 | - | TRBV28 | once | CASSSPGRLAFF | TGTGCCAGCAGTTCACCCGGTCGTCTCGCTTTCTTT
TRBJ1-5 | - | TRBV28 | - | CASRGTPYSNQPQHF | TGTGCCAGCAGGGGGACACCTTATAGCAATCAGCCCCAGCATTTT
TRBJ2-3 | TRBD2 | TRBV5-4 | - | CASSALAGVSTDTQYF | TGTGCCAGCAGTGCGCTAGCGGGAGTTAGCACAGATACGCAGTATTTT
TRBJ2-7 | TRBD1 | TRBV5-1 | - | CASSFGTGDSSYEQYF | TGCGCCAGCAGCTTCGGGACAGGTGACAGCTCCTACGAGCAGTACTTC
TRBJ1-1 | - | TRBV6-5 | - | CASSWARMNTEAFF | TGTGCCAGCAGTTGGGCCCGCATGAACACTGAAGCTTTCTTT
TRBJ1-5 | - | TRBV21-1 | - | CASSNTGGCNQPQHF | TGTGCCAGCAGCAATACTGGGGGCTGCAATCAGCCCCAGCATTTT
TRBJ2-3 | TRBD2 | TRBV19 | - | CASSTGLAGTDTQYF | TGTGCCAGTAGTACGGGACTAGCGGGAACAGATACGCAGTATTTT
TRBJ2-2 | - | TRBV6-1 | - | CASSEQPRSTGELFF | TGTGCCAGCAGTGAACAGCCAAGGAGCACCGGGGAGCTGTTTTTT
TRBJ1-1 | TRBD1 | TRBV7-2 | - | CASSFDRVNTEAFF | TGTGCCAGCAGCTTTGACAGGGTGAACACTGAAGCTTTCTTT
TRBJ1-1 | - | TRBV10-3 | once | CAISKQLNTEAFF | TGTGCCATCAGCAAACAGTTGAACACTGAAGCTTTCTTT
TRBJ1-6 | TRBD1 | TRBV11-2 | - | CASSLTGEVGSPLHF | TGTGCCAGCAGCTTAACAGGGGAAGTAGGTTCACCCCTCCACTTT
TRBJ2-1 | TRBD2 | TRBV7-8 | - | CASSARGGLAQNNEQFF | TGTGCCAGCAGCGCTCGGGGGGGACTAGCGCAAAACAATGAGCAGTTCTTC
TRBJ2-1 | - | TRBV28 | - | CASSGGRKTYNEQFF | TGTGCCAGCAGCGGAGGACGGAAAACCTACAATGAGCAGTTCTTC
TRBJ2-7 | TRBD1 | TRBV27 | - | CASSSRFPGQGRLSYEQYF | TGTGCCAGCAGTTCGCGATTCCCGGGACAGGGGCGCCTCTCCTACGAGCAGTACTTC
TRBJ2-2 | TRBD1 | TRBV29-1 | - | CSVGQTNTGELFF | TGCAGCGTGGGACAGACGAACACCGGGGAGCTGTTTTTT
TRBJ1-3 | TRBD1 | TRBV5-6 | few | CASSLVRTGVSGNTIYF | TGTGCCAGCAGCCTGGTCCGGACAGGGGTCTCTGGAAACACCATATATTTT
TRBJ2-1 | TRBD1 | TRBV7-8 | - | CASSTTGDPYNEQFF | TGTGCCAGCAGCACCACAGGGGACCCCTACAATGAGCAGTTCTTC
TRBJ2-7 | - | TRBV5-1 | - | CASRSDSNSGEQYF | TGCGCCAGCAGATCCGACTCGAACTCCGGGGAGCAGTACTTC
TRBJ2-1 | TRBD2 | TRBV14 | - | CASSPMTSGRFDEQFF | TGTGCCAGCAGCCCTATGACTAGCGGGAGGTTCGATGAGCAGTTCTTC
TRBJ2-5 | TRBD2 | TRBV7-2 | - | CASRGIAGETQYF | TGTGCCAGCAGAGGAATAGCGGGAGAGACCCAGTACTTC
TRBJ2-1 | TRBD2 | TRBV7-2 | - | CASSVLAERRDEQFF | TGTGCCAGCAGCGTACTAGCGGAGAGAAGGGATGAGCAGTTCTTC
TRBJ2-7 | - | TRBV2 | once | CASSDAGPYEQYF | TGTGCCAGCAGTGATGCAGGCCCATACGAGCAGTACTTC
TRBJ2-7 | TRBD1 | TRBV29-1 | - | CSVAGQDPYEQYF | TGCAGCGTGGCGGGACAGGACCCCTACGAGCAGTACTTC
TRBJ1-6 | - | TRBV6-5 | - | CASRDSGNSPLHF | TGTGCCAGCAGGGACTCGGGGAATTCACCCCTCCACTTT
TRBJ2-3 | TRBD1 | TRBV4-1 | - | CASSQDRGQADTQYF | TGCGCCAGCAGCCAAGACAGGGGGCAGGCAGATACGCAGTATTTT
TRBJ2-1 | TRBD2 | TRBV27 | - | CASRERRAGGYNEQFF | TGTGCCAGCAGGGAGCGAAGAGCGGGAGGCTACAATGAGCAGTTCTTC
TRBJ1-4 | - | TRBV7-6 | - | CASSLNPGTTLNEKLFF | TGTGCCAGCAGCCTAAACCCCGGGACAACGTTGAATGAAAAACTGTTTTTT
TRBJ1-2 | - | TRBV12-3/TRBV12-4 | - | CASSFTESYTF | TGTGCCAGCAGTTTTACAGAAAGCTACACCTTC
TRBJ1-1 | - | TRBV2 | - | CASTPGVNTEAFF | TGTGCCAGCACCCCAGGGGTGAACACTGAAGCTTTCTTT
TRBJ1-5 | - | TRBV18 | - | CASSRGEGNQPQHF | TGTGCCAGCTCGCGAGGGGAGGGCAATCAGCCCCAGCATTTT
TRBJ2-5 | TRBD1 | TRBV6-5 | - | CASSKQGAQETQYF | TGTGCCAGCAGCAAACAGGGGGCCCAAGAGACCCAGTACTTC
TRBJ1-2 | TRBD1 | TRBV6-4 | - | CASSDTGTAGYTF | TGTGCCAGCAGTGACACCGGGACAGCGGGCTACACCTTC
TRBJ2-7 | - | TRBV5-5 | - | CASSLQGGSSYEQYF | TGTGCCAGCAGCTTACAGGGTGGGAGCTCCTACGAGCAGTACTTC
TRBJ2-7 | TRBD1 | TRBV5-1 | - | CASTAAGGFEQYF | TGCGCCAGCACCGCCGCAGGGGGTTTCGAGCAGTACTTC
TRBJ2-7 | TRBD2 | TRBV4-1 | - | CASSQVLTRERGSYEQYF | TGCGCCAGCAGCCAAGTCCTGACTCGGGAGCGGGGGTCCTACGAGCAGTACTTC